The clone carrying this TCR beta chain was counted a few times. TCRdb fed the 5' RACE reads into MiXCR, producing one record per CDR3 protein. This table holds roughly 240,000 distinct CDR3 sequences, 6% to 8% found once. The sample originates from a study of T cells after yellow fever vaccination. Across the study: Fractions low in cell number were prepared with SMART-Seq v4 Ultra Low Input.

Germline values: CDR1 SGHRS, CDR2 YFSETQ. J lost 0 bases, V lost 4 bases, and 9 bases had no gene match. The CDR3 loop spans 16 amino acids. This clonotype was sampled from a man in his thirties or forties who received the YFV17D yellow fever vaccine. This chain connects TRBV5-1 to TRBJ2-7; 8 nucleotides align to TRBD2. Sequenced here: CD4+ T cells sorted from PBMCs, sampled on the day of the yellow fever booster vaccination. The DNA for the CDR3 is TGCGCCAGCAGCCTCGGGGGGGTGGCGAGCTCCTACGAGCAGTACTTC. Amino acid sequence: CASSLGGVASSYEQYF. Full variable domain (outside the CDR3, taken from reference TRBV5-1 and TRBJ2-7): KAGVTQTPRYLIKTRGQQVTLSCSPISGHRSVSWYQQTPGQGLQFLFEYFSETQRNKGNFPGRFSGRQFSNSRSEMNVSTLELGDSALYLCASSLGGVASSYEQYFGPGTRLTVT.